Below, one T cell receptor beta chain is given with its context. Antigen specificity is unknown. CDR3 length: 15 amino acids. CDR1 MNHEY and CDR2 SVGEGT come from the germline V gene. Making the TCR beta libraries relied on UMI-labeled 5' RACE. TCRdb derives one entry per CDR3 protein from the 5' RACE reads, leaving out DNA. The sample holds roughly 17,000 distinct CDR3 sequences. Duplicate vials of fewer than 160,000 sorted CD8+ T cells per subset supplied the RNA. These data originate in a study of human CD8 memory T cell subsets. Study-wide results and caveats: This study sequenced T cell receptor beta chains alone.

The genes are TRBV6-2 or TRBV6-3 and TRBJ1-2; TCRdb's D call of TRBD1 is untestable without DNA. The TCR was taken from a human donor in good health. Sample: CD8+ T cells from PBMCs. CDR3 amino acids: CASSTRTAFGYGYTF.